This TCR beta chain was retrieved from a study of blood T cells in healthy people across ages. Overall study findings and caveats: Older age coincided with a roughly linear decline in TCR beta diversity per million T cells. The study regarded diversity estimates from one million T cells as underestimates.

A sample-barcoded 5' primer and a J-beta primer mix were used in a second PCR of roughly 7 to 12 cycles. TCRdb reanalysed the 5' RACE reads using MiXCR and keeps one entry per CDR3 protein. The table lists around 1,500,000 distinct CDR3 sequences, 28% of them singletons. Germline V gene sequence: CDR1 SGHTA, CDR2 FQGNSA. This CDR3 spans 16 amino acids. On this clonotype itself: Its antigen remains unknown. At one of its ends the junction is not consistent with the germline gene, which may arise from a read error.

The sample comprised blood. The receptor was isolated from a woman in her twenties or thirties in good health. The rearrangement joins TRBV7-2 to TRBJ2-7; TRBD2 agrees at 8 bases. The CDR3 DNA follows: TGTGCCCGCAGCGCCCGAGGAGCGGGGGCTCCCAACGAGCAGTACTTC. Translation gives CARSARGAGAPNEQYF.